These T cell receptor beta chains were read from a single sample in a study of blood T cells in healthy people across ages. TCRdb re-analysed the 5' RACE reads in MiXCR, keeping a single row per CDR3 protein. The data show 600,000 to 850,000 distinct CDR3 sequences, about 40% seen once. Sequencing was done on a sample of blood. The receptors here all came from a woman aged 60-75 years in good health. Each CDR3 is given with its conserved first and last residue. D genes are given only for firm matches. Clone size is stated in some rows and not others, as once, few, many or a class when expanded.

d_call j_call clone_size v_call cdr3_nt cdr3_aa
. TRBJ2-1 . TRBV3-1 TGTGCCAGCACGCGAGAGGGTGGTGCAAATGAGCAGTTCTTC CASTREGGANEQFF
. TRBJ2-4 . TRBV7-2 TGTGCCAGCAGCGCCCACAGAAACATTCAGTACTTC CASSAHRNIQYF
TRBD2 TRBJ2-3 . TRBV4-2 TGTGCCAGCAGCCAGGCATCGACTAGCGGGACCTCCTACACAGATACGCAGTATTTT CASSQASTSGTSYTDTQYF
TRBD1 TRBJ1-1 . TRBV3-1 TGTGCCAGCAGCCAGCCGGGACAGGGGAACACTGAAGCTTTCTTT CASSQPGQGNTEAFF
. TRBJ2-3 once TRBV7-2 TGTGCCAGCAGCTTACCGGGGGACTTCACAGATACGCAGTATTTT CASSLPGDFTDTQYF
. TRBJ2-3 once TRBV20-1 TGCAGTGCTAGAGATCGGGGAGATACGCAGTATTTT CSARDRGDTQYF
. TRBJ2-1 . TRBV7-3 TGTGCCAGCACCCAAGGCAAGAAGAGTGACAATGAGCAGTTCTTC CASTQGKKSDNEQFF
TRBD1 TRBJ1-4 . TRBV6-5 TGTGCCAGCAGTGAAACAGGGGGGTATAATGAAAAACTGTTTTTT CASSETGGYNEKLFF
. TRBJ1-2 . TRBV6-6 TGTGCCAGCAGTCCCGGCAGGCACATCCTTTATGGCTACACCTTC CASSPGRHILYGYTF
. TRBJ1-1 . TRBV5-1 TGCGCCAGCAGCTGGCGGGACCCCTCGAACACTGAAGCTTTCTTT CASSWRDPSNTEAFF
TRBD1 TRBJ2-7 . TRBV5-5 TGTGCCAGCAGCTTGACCGGGACAGGGGGTAGCTACGAGCAGTACTTC CASSLTGTGGSYEQYF
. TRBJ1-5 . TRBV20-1 TGCAGCGCCGGACGGGTTGGTCAGCCCCAGCATTTT CSAGRVGQPQHF
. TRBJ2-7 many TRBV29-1 TGCAGCGTTGATCCGTCCGGGACAACCTACGAGCAGTACTTC CSVDPSGTTYEQYF
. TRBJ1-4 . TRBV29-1 TGCAGCGTTGCCTTAAGGGGTTATGCAACTAATGAAAAACTGTTTTTT CSVALRGYATNEKLFF
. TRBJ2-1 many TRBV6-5 TGTGCCAGCACCCCCGGGGGAGTGGTCAATGAGCAGTTCTTC CASTPGGVVNEQFF
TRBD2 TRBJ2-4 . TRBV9 TGTGCCAGCAGCCCAACACTCGGGAGGGAAAATATTCAGTACTTC CASSPTLGRENIQYF
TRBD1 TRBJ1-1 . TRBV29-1 TGCAGCGTTGCCCGACAGGGCATGAACACTGAAGCTTTCTTT CSVARQGMNTEAFF
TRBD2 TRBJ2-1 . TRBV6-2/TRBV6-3 TGTGCCAGCAGCCCTAGCGGGAGGTGGGGCGGGCAGTTCTTC CASSPSGRWGGQFF
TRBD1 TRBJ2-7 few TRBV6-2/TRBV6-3 TGTGCCAGCAGAACTTCCAGGGGGCTCGAGCAGTACTTC CASRTSRGLEQYF
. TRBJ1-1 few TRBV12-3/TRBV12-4 TGTGCCAGCGGACACACCAACATGAACACTGAAGCTTTCTTT CASGHTNMNTEAFF
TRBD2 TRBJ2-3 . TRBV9 TGTGCCAGCAGCGCCACTAGCGGGGCCCGCACAGATACGCAGTATTTT CASSATSGARTDTQYF
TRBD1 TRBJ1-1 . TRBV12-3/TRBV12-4 TGTGCCAGCAGTATGGGACAGGGGAACATGAACACTGAAGCTTTCTTT CASSMGQGNMNTEAFF
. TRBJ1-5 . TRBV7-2 TGTGCCAGCAGCTTTGGTGAAGGGTGGGGTCAGCCCCAGCATTTT CASSFGEGWGQPQHF
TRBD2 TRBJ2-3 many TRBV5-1 TGCGCCAGCAGCTTGGCGGGGGGGCCACCAGATACGCAGTATTTT CASSLAGGPPDTQYF
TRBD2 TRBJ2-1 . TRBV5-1 TGCGCCAGCAGCTCTGGGATGACTAGCGGGTTTTATAATGAGCAGTTCTTC CASSSGMTSGFYNEQFF
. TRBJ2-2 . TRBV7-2 TGTGCCAGCAGCTTAGACCAGGGATTAGGCGGGGAGCTGTTTTTT CASSLDQGLGGELFF
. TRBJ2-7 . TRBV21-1 TGTGCCAGCAGCAAAGTTGTTGGATTAGGCTACGAGCAGTACTTC CASSKVVGLGYEQYF
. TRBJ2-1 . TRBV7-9 TGTGCCAGCAGCCAGCCGGGACTTACGGGGAATGAGCAGTTCTTC CASSQPGLTGNEQFF
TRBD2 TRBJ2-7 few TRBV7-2 TGTGCCAGCAGCTTGGCAGCGGGAGGGCAATACGAGCAGTACTTC CASSLAAGGQYEQYF
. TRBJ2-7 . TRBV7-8 TGTGCCAGCAGCTTATGGCAAGCCTACGAGCAGTACTTC CASSLWQAYEQYF
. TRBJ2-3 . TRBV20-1 TGCAGTGCTCAATACGGGGATACGCAGTATTTT CSAQYGDTQYF
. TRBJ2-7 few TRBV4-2 TGTGCCAGCAGCCAAGAAGGGGGTAGCAAGGGCGAGCAGTACTTC CASSQEGGSKGEQYF
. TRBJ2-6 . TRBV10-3 TGTGCCATCAACGCAGCCTCTGGGGCCAACGTCCTGACTTTC CAINAASGANVLTF
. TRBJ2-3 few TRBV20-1 TGCAGTGCTACTGGACTACCCTCCGGCAACGCGCAGTATTTT CSATGLPSGNAQYF
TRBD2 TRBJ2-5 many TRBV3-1 TGTGCCAGCAGCCACGGACTAGCGGACCAAGAGACCCAGTACTTC CASSHGLADQETQYF
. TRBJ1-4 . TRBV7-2 TGTGCCAGCGGAAGGCGCGAAGCTGAAAAACTGTTTTTT CASGRREAEKLFF
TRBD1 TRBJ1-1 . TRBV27 TGTGCCAGCAGTTCTGTTTGGGCAGGGGGCCTGAACACTGAAGCTTTCTTT CASSSVWAGGLNTEAFF
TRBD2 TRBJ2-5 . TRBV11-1 TGTGCCAGCAGCGCGGGACTAGCGGGTAGCAAGCAGTACTTC CASSAGLAGSKQYF
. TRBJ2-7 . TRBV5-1 TGCGCCAGCAGCTTAACCGGGAAATCCTCCCACGAGCAGTACTTC CASSLTGKSSHEQYF
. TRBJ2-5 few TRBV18 TGTGCCAGCTCACCACAGGGTAGCGCGGGGGAGACCCAGTACTTC CASSPQGSAGETQYF
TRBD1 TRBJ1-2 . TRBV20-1 TGCAGTGCCTTCACCCCGGGGGGACAGGGGAACCATGGCTACACCTTC CSAFTPGGQGNHGYTF
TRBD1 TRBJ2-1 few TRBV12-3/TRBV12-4 TGTGCCAGCACCCTCTCGGACAGGGGAAATGAGCAGTTCTTC CASTLSDRGNEQFF
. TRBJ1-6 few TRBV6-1 TGTGCCAGCAGGAGATTTAGGGGCGATGGCTCCTATAATTCACCCCTCCACTTT CASRRFRGDGSYNSPLHF
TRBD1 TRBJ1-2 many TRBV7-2 TGTGCCAGCAGCGACGGGACAGTTAAGGGCTACACCTTC CASSDGTVKGYTF
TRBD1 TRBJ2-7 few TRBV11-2 TGTGCCAGCAGCTTAGGAGGAGACAGGGTCTACGAGCAGTACTTC CASSLGGDRVYEQYF
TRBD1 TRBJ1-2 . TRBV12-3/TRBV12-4 TGTGCCAGCAGTTTTCGGGACAGGGTTGGCTACACCTTC CASSFRDRVGYTF
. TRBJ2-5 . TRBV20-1 TGCAGTGCTACGGGGAAAGAGACCCAGTACTTC CSATGKETQYF
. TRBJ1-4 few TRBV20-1 TGCAGTGCTAGAGACACAGGGAACAATGAAAAACTGTTTTTT CSARDTGNNEKLFF
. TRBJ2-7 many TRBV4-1 TGCGCCAGCAGCCAAGATCGTGGAAGCCCCTACGAGCAGTACTTC CASSQDRGSPYEQYF
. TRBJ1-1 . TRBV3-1 TGTGCCAGCAGCCCCGGTCGGGGGTTAGCTTTCTTT CASSPGRGLAFF
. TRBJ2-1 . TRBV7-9 TGTGCCAGCAGCCCGAGGGGATTGACTTTCTCCTACAATGAGCAGTTCTTC CASSPRGLTFSYNEQFF
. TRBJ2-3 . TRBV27 TGTGCCAGCAGTTCAGATACGCAGTATTTT CASSSDTQYF
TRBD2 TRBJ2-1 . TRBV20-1 TGCAGTGCTACTGGGGGGGACTTCTTGGCCAATGAGCAGTTCTTC CSATGGDFLANEQFF
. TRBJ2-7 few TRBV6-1 TGTGCCAGCAGTGAAAAGCCCGGGTACGAGCAGTACTTC CASSEKPGYEQYF
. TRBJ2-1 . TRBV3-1 TGTGCCAGCAGCCACCGGGATCAAAATGAGCAGTTCTTC CASSHRDQNEQFF
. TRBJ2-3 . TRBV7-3 TGTGCCAGCAGCCCCCGTTTGAGACGGACAGATACGCCGTATTTT CASSPRLRRTDTPYF
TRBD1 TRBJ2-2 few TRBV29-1 TGCAGCGTTGTCCAGGGGGCTTACGGGAACACCGGGGAGCTGTTTTTT CSVVQGAYGNTGELFF
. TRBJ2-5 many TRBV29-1 TGCAGCGTTGAAGATTTATCCAGCGCTTTACCGACCCAGTACTTC CSVEDLSSALPTQYF
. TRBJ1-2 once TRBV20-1 TGCAGTGCAACGGGGACGGGGCGGGATGGCTACACCTTC CSATGTGRDGYTF
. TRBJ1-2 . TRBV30 TGTGCCTGGAGTGTAGGAAACGGGGGTTCGGGCTACACCTTC CAWSVGNGGSGYTF